One and the same sample provided the 10 T cell receptor beta chains below, sequenced in a study of T-cell reconstitution after alpha-beta-depleted transplantation in children. TCRbeta library construction was performed incorporating unique molecular identifiers. TCRdb recomputed calls from the PCR reads with MiXCR, one row per CDR3 protein. The sample lists hundreds of thousands of distinct CDR3 sequences; around 20% were seen once. This sample comprised PBMCs from the stem cell graft donor, obtained from the stem cell graft. The receptors stem from a human donor who donated a stem cell graft to a child with acute lymphoblastic leukemia.

The chain couples TRBV12-3 or TRBV12-4 to TRBJ2-3, with 7 bases identical to TRBD2. The J segment lost 6 bases and the V segment lost 4 bases, leaving 7 bases of the junction unmatched. There are 14 residues in the CDR3. The CDR3 loop is CASSSGTNKDTQYF. The CDR3 bases are TGTGCCAGCAGTTCCGGGACTAATAAGGATACGCAGTATTTT.

This clonotype has a handful of counts. The genes are TRBV5-1 and TRBJ1-5; possibly TRBD1 for D (6 bases). The length of the CDR3 is 14 residues. Trimming removed 0 bases from V and 4 bases from J, with 8 bases in between. Germline loops: CDR1 SGHRS, CDR2 YFSETQ. CDR3 nucleotides: TGCGCCAGCAGCTTGGACAGGGTTAATCAGCCCCAGCATTTT. Its protein is CASSLDRVNQPQHF.

This chain uses TRBV7-6 with TRBJ2-7; 7 nucleotides match TRBD2. With 9 bases clipped from V and 4 bases from J, the junction kept 12 bases outside the gene matches. Germline V gene lookup returns CDR1 SGHVS and CDR2 FNYEAQ. The CDR3 runs 14 residues. CDR3 in DNA: TGTGCCAGTAGACCCGGGACTACCACATACGAGCAGTACTTC. The encoded protein is CASRPGTTTYEQYF. The full variable domain, in which reference TRBV7-6 and TRBJ2-7 provide the parts outside the CDR3, is GAGVSQSPRYKVTKRGQDVALRCDPISGHVSLYWYRQALGQGPEFLTYFNYEAQQDKSGLPNDRFSAERPEGSISTLTIQRTEQRDSAMYRCASRPGTTTYEQYFGPGTRLTVT.

This clonotype was seen more than once but under ten times. The V and J genes are TRBV5-8 and TRBJ2-1; 8 bases map to TRBD2. Germline loops: CDR1 SGHTS, CDR2 YDEGEE. J lost 8 bases, V lost 2 bases, and 15 bases had no gene match. This CDR3 comprises 17 residues. Written as DNA, the CDR3 is TGTGCCAGCAGCTTAAAACAGACTAGCGTCACCCCGGATGAGCAGTTCTTC. It codes for CASSLKQTSVTPDEQFF.

The chain links TRBV11-2 to TRBJ1-2, with D unresolved. The length of the CDR3 is 13 residues. Germline loops: CDR1 SGHAT, CDR2 FQNNGV. Trimming left V 6 bases short and J 8 bases short, with 16 bases between. CDR3 in DNA: TGTGCCAGCAGACCCGGGTCGCTCGGGGGCTACACCTTC. This sequence encodes CASRPGSLGGYTF.

The CDR3 protein is CASSFAPQGYEQYF. As DNA, the CDR3 is TGTGCCAGCAGCTTTGCCCCACAGGGCTACGAGCAGTACTTC. This chain joins TRBV11-2 and TRBJ2-7, with a possible D match to TRBD1 (6 bases). CDR1 is SGHAT and CDR2 is FQNNGV in the germline V gene. The CDR3 sequence is 14 residues long. The V end was cut by 3 bases, the J end by 3 bases, with 12 bases between.

This clonotype was detected only a few times. The chain joins TRBV6-4 to TRBJ1-2; 7 nucleotides line up with TRBD1. Trimming at V came to 5 bases and at J to 8 bases, leaving 8 bases not matched to a gene. The germline CDR1 and CDR2 sequences are MRHNA and SNTAGT. This CDR3 contains 13 residues. In nucleotides, the CDR3 is TGTGCCAGCAGTAATACAGGGGTGAGCGGCTACACCTTC. Translation gives CASSNTGVSGYTF.

The chain combines TRBV3-1 with TRBJ1-2; 7 bases map to TRBD1. Germline CDR1 reads LGHDT; CDR2 reads YNNKEL (reference sequence). V lost 5 bases, J lost 14 bases, and 8 bases stayed unmatched. The CDR3 is 11 amino acids. CDR3 sequence reads: CASSLQGSPTF. The CDR3 DNA is TGTGCCAGCAGCTTACAGGGGTCTCCGACCTTC. The whole variable domain, filled in from reference TRBV3-1 and TRBJ1-2, reads DTAVSQTPKYLVTQMGNDKSIKCEQNLGHDTMYWYKQDSKKFLKIMFSYNNKELIINETVPNRFSPKSPDKAHLNLHINSLELGDSAVYFCASSLQGSPTFGSGTRLTVV.

This clonotype was found many times. The chain joins TRBV18 to TRBJ2-1; D possibly corresponds to TRBD2 (5 bases). The V end lost 5 bases, the J end lost 7 bases, and 12 bases lay between the germline ends. The CDR3 has 13 amino acids. The germline V gene encodes CDR1 KGHSH and CDR2 LQKENI. CDR3 in DNA: TGTGCCAGCTCAGCGGGCCCCGTGAATGAGCAGTTCTTC. The encoded protein is CASSAGPVNEQFF.

Only a few counts were recorded for this clonotype. The chain links TRBV4-1 to TRBJ2-5; unclear D gene. Per germline, CDR1 MGHRA and CDR2 YSYEKL. The CDR3 runs 14 residues. V lost 4 bases and J 5 bases, leaving 14 bases between the germline ends. This CDR3 reads CASSLSSLGETQYF. In DNA, the CDR3 is TGCGCCAGCAGCCTGAGCAGTCTTGGGGAGACCCAGTACTTC.